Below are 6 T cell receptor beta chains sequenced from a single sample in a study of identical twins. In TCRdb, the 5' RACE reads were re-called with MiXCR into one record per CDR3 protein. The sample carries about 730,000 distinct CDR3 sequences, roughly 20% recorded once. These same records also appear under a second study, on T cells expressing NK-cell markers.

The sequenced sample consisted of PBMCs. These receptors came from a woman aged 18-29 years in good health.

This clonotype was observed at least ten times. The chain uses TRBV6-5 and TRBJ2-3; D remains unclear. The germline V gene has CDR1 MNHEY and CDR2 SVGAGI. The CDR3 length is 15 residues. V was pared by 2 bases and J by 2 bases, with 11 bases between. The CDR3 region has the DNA TGTGCCAGCAGTTACAGGAGTAAAAACACAGATACGCAGTATTTT. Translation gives CASSYRSKNTDTQYF.

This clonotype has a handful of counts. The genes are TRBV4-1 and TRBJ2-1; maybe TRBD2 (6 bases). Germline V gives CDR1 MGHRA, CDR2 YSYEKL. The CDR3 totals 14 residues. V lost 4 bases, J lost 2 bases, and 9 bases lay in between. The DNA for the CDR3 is TGCGCCAGCAGCCCGGCTAGCGCCTACAATGAGCAGTTCTTC. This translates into CASSPASAYNEQFF.

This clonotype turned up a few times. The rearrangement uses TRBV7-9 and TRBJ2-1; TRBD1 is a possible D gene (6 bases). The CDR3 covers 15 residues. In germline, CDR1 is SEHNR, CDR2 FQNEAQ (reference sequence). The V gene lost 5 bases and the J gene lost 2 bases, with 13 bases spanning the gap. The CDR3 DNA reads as TGTGCCAGCAGCCCGAGGGGGAGAGCCTACAATGAGCAGTTCTTC. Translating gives CASSPRGRAYNEQFF.

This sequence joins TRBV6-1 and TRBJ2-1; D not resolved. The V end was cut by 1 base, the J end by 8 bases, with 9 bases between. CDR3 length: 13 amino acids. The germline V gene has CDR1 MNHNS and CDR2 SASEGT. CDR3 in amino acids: CASSEVPPDEQFF. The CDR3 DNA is TGTGCCAGCAGTGAAGTCCCCCCTGATGAGCAGTTCTTC.

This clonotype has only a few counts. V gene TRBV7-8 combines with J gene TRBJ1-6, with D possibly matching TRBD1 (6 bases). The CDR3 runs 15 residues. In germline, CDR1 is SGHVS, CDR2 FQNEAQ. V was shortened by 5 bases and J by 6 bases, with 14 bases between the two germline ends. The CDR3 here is CASSPIQGTNSPLHF. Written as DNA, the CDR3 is TGTGCCAGCAGCCCGATACAGGGAACTAATTCACCCCTCCACTTT.

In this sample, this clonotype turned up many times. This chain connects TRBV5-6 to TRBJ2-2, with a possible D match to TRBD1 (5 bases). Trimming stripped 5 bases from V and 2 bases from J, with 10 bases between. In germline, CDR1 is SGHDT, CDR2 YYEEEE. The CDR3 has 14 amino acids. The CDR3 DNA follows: TGTGCCAGCAGTTCGACAGATAACACCGGGGAGCTGTTTTTT. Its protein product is CASSSTDNTGELFF.